This T cell receptor beta chain was retrieved from a study of blood T cell repertoires in COVID-19. Study information: Specimens from acute and convalescent COVID-19 originated in the United States, Italy and Spain. From T cells, B-cell-depleted T cells, or PBMCs came the material, which was cDNA or gDNA.

In the original processing: Cell counts per sample came from amplifying reference gene primers. This table comes from immunoSEQ multiplex PCR, and its TCRdb copy is limited to in-frame clones, with some not included. V, J and clone size derive from that table, while D and trimming were established from the DNA sequence. Of about 140,000 clones in the sample, 65% to 80% were seen once. The CDR3 runs 15 residues. Germline V lookup: CDR1 MNHEY, CDR2 SVGAGI. Trimming shortened V by 8 bases and J by 3 bases, and 20 bases separated the two germline ends. This clone has a count of ten or more. Sequenced input: peripheral blood. V usage is TRBV6-5 and J usage is TRBJ2-7; unclear D gene. This receptor was obtained from a woman aged 55-69 years with acute or convalescent COVID-19. CDR3 in DNA: TGTGCCAGCTCACTCACGTCGGGTGAAGGCTACGAGCAGTACTTC. This translates into CASSLTSGEGYEQYF.